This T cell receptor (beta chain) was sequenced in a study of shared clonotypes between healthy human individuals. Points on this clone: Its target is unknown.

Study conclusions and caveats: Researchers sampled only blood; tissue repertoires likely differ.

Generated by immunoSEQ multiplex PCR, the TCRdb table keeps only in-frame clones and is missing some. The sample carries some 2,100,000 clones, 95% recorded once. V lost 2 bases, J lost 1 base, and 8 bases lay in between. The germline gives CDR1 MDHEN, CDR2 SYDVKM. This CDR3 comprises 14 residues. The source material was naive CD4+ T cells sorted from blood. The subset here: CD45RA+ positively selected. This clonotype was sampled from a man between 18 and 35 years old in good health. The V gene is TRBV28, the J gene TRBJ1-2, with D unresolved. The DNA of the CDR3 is TGTGCCAGCAGTTTAGCGGGGATTAACTATGGCTACACCTTC. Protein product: CASSLAGINYGYTF.